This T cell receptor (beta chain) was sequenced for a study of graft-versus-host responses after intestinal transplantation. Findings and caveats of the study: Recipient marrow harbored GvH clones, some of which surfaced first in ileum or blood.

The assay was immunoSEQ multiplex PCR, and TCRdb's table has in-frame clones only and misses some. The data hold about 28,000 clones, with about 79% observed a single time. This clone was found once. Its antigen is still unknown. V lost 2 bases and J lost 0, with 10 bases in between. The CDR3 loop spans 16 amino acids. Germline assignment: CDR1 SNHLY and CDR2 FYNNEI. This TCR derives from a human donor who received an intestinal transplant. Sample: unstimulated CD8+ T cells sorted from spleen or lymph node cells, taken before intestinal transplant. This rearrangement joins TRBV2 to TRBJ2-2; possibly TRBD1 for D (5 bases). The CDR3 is CASSELGHSNTGELFF. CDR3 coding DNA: TGTGCCAGCAGTGAATTGGGGCATTCGAACACCGGGGAGCTGTTTTTT.